These 12 T cell receptor beta chains share one sample of origin, sequenced in a study of cytomegalovirus exposure and HLA in healthy donors. Assay used: immunoSEQ multiplex PCR; TCRdb lists only in-frame clones, some missing. The sample consists of under 85,000 clones, approximately 95% of them appearing once. The sample consisted of PBMCs. Receptors were obtained from a young woman in good health and CMV-seronegative.

The gene calls are TRBV30 and TRBJ2-1; D might be TRBD2 (5 bases). Germline V CDR1 and CDR2: GTSNPN, SVGIG (reference sequence). Trimming shortened V by 2 bases and J by 8 bases, and 19 bases separated the two germline ends. The CDR3 sequence is 15 residues long. CDR3 residues: CAWSWGSGGTYEQFF. For the CDR3, the DNA is TGTGCCTGGAGTTGGGGAAGCGGAGGTACATATGAGCAGTTCTTC.

This chain links TRBV7-9 with TRBJ2-3; D remains unclear. This CDR3 is 15 amino acids long. Trimming left V 1 base short and J 1 base short, with 9 bases between. Germline V gives CDR1 SEHNR, CDR2 FQNEAQ (reference sequence). CDR3 coding DNA: TGTGCCAGCAGCTTAGTTTTAGTTGGCACAGATACGCAGTATTTT. Translation gives CASSLVLVGTDTQYF.

The chain uses TRBV11-2 and TRBJ2-3; 7 bases match TRBD2. Germline V gene lookup returns CDR1 SGHAT and CDR2 FQNNGV. V lost 5 bases, J lost 2 bases, and 10 bases stayed unmatched. The CDR3 is 16 amino acids. CDR3 protein: CASSLMGGGFTDTQYF. The CDR3 DNA is TGTGCCAGCAGCCTGATGGGGGGGGGATTCACAGATACGCAGTATTTT.

The J gene is TRBJ1-2, the V gene TRBV19, with D perhaps matching TRBD1 (6 bases). The CDR3 has 15 amino acids. Trimming stripped 4 bases from V and 3 bases from J, with 15 bases between. Germline V gene data show CDR1 as LNHDA and CDR2 as SQIVND (reference sequence). CDR3 sequence reads: CASSTGPGQYYGYTF. As DNA, the CDR3 is TGTGCCAGTAGTACGGGCCCCGGACAGTACTATGGCTACACCTTC.

The CDR3 loop reads CAWSVQSDTQYF. The DNA for the CDR3 is TGTGCCTGGAGTGTTCAGTCAGATACGCAGTATTTT. J is TRBJ2-3 and V is TRBV30; no firm D call. V shed 0 bases and J shed 4 bases, with 5 bases lying between them. The CDR3 covers 12 residues. CDR1 is GTSNPN, CDR2 SVGIG, per germline (reference sequence).

The genes are TRBV6-5 and TRBJ1-1; D call uncertain. Germline V lookup: CDR1 MNHEY, CDR2 SVGAGI. This CDR3 is built from 13 residues. The ends were cut back, 6 bases at V and 0 bases at J, with 8 bases in the middle. The CDR3 sequence is CASSNTVNTEAFF. The DNA of the CDR3 is TGTGCCAGCAGCAATACAGTGAACACTGAAGCTTTCTTT.

This chain connects TRBV7-9 to TRBJ2-7; the D gene is possibly TRBD1 (6 bases). Germline V gene lookup returns CDR1 SEHNR and CDR2 FQNEAQ (reference sequence). The CDR3 covers 17 residues. The germline V and J ends were trimmed by 5 bases and 4 bases, with 24 bases remaining between them. The CDR3 sequence: CASSPGSQGGWIYEQYF. DNA of the CDR3: TGTGCCAGCAGCCCCGGTAGCCAAGGGGGTTGGATATACGAGCAGTACTTC. The full variable domain, in which reference TRBV7-9 and TRBJ2-7 provide the parts outside the CDR3, is DTGVSQNPRHKITKRGQNVTFRCDPISEHNRLYWYRQTLGQGPEFLTYFQNEAQLEKSRLLSDRFSAERPKGSFSTLEIQRTEQGDSAMYLCASSPGSQGGWIYEQYFGPGTRLTVT.

V usage is TRBV20-1 and J usage is TRBJ1-1, with D tentatively TRBD1 (6 bases). Germline V gene data show CDR1 as DFQATT and CDR2 as SNEGSKA (reference sequence). The CDR3 length is 11 residues. Trimming stripped 4 bases from V and 8 bases from J, with 11 bases between. CDR3 sequence: CSAKTGTEAFF. DNA of the CDR3: TGCAGTGCTAAAACCGGGACAGAAGCTTTCTTT.

This sequence joins TRBV10-3 and TRBJ2-2; 7 bases map to TRBD2. Germline V gene sequence: CDR1 ENHRY, CDR2 SYGVKD. Trimming at V came to 9 bases and at J to 2 bases, leaving 6 bases not matched to a gene. CDR3 size: 14 residues. CDR3 bases: TGTGCCATTAATCCGGGACTAAACACCGGGGAGCTGTTTTTT. Protein: CAINPGLNTGELFF.

This clone was seen once. This chain joins TRBV20-1 and TRBJ2-3; D is uncertain. V was trimmed by 5 bases and J by 0 bases, leaving 3 bases between them. This CDR3 has 11 amino acids. Germline V gene lookup returns CDR1 DFQATT and CDR2 SNEGSKA (reference sequence). The CDR3 sequence: CSAPSTDTQYF. The CDR3 nucleotides are TGCAGTGCTCCGAGCACAGATACGCAGTATTTT.

The chain is built from TRBV27 and TRBJ2-1; 11 nucleotides align to TRBD2. Germline V gene data show CDR1 as MNHEY and CDR2 as SMNVEV (reference sequence). V was pared by 8 bases and J by 5 bases, with 8 bases of the junction left unmatched. This CDR3 has 15 amino acids. CDR3 in DNA: TGTGCCAGCGGCCTCCTAGCGGGAGGTGACAATGAGCAGTTCTTC. This encodes CASGLLAGGDNEQFF.

The chain recombines TRBV6-6 with TRBJ1-5; 8 bases match TRBD1. The germline gives CDR1 MNHNY, CDR2 SVGAGI (reference sequence). V dropped 7 bases and J dropped 7; count of bases not matched to a gene: 15. This CDR3 has 16 residues. The CDR3 bases are TGTGCCAGCAACTCACCGGACAGGGCGGGTGGACAGCCCCAGCATTTT. Translated, it gives CASNSPDRAGGQPQHF.